This T cell receptor beta chain was captured by sequencing in a study of blood T cell repertoires in COVID-19. At the level of the study: Spain, Italy and the United States supplied samples that represented acute and convalescent COVID-19. The analysed material was cDNA or gDNA that came from T cells, B-cell-depleted T cells, or PBMCs.

In the original analysis: Nucleated cell number was recorded as an estimate derived from reference gene primer amplification. The method was immunoSEQ multiplex PCR; TCRdb's version includes in-frame clones alone and lacks a portion of them. Clone size and the V and J calls come from that table; the DNA yielded D and trimming. The data contain 140,000 to 150,000 clones, 84% of them singletons. The germline gives CDR1 SGHNT, CDR2 YENEEA. This CDR3 has 16 residues. V lost 6 bases and J lost 5; bases outside the gene matches: 15. The chain employs TRBV11-3 and TRBJ1-2; 7 bases map to TRBD1. The sequence was collected from a human donor in a cohort sampled during active COVID-19. The sample consisted of peripheral blood. The CDR3: CASSPEGRGNKYGYTF. CDR3 nucleotide sequence: TGTGCCAGCAGTCCAGAGGGCAGGGGGAATAAGTATGGCTACACCTTC.